A selection of T cell receptor beta chains follows, all from one sample in a study of cytomegalovirus exposure and HLA in healthy donors. Assay: immunoSEQ multiplex PCR; the TCRdb copy retains only in-frame clones and omits some. The table lists roughly 140,000 clones. Input material: PBMCs. These receptors were taken from a male donor in good health and CMV-seronegative. Both conserved end residues are part of each CDR3. The D gene is left open where the match is weak.

d_gene: TRBD2; j_gene: TRBJ2-2; v_gene: TRBV30; CDR3aa: CAWGGLAGARTGELFF; CDR3nt: TGTGCCTGGGGGGGTTTAGCGGGAGCACGGACCGGGGAGCTGTTTTTT
d_gene: -; j_gene: TRBJ2-2; v_gene: TRBV27; CDR3aa: CASRRGGELFF; CDR3nt: TGTGCCAGTCGAAGGGGCGGGGAGCTGTTTTTT
d_gene: -; j_gene: TRBJ1-2; v_gene: TRBV29-1; CDR3aa: CSVDREGVRGYTF; CDR3nt: TGCAGCGTTGACAGGGAAGGGGTTAGAGGCTACACCTTC
d_gene: -; j_gene: TRBJ1-5; v_gene: TRBV18; CDR3aa: CASSGLTGNQPQHF; CDR3nt: TGTGCCAGCTCAGGACTCACGGGCAATCAGCCCCAGCATTTT
d_gene: -; j_gene: TRBJ2-7; v_gene: TRBV6-4; CDR3aa: CASSEGEDEQYF; CDR3nt: TGTGCCAGCAGTGAAGGGGAAGACGAGCAGTACTTC
d_gene: TRBD1; j_gene: TRBJ1-5; v_gene: TRBV18; CDR3aa: CASSPRDREGNQPQHF; CDR3nt: TGTGCCAGCTCACCACGGGACAGGGAGGGCAATCAGCCCCAGCATTTT
d_gene: -; j_gene: TRBJ2-7; v_gene: TRBV19; CDR3aa: CASSIGNREHEQYF; CDR3nt: TGTGCCAGTAGTATAGGAAACAGGGAGCACGAGCAGTACTTC
d_gene: -; j_gene: TRBJ2-1; v_gene: TRBV5-4; CDR3aa: CASTLSPTEGYNEQFF; CDR3nt: TGTGCCAGCACCCTTTCCCCGACAGAAGGCTACAATGAGCAGTTCTTC
d_gene: TRBD2; j_gene: TRBJ2-5; v_gene: TRBV14; CDR3aa: CASSQERGGPETQYF; CDR3nt: TGTGCCAGCAGCCAAGAACGGGGGGGACCGGAGACCCAGTACTTC
d_gene: -; j_gene: TRBJ1-2; v_gene: TRBV27; CDR3aa: CASSLSTGPYGYTF; CDR3nt: TGTGCCAGCAGCCTTTCGACAGGTCCCTATGGCTACACCTTC
d_gene: -; j_gene: TRBJ2-7; v_gene: TRBV5-1; CDR3aa: CASSFNRRTYEQYF; CDR3nt: TGCGCCAGCAGCTTTAACAGGAGAACCTACGAGCAGTACTTC
d_gene: TRBD1; j_gene: TRBJ1-5; v_gene: TRBV30; CDR3aa: CAWTDRADQPQHF; CDR3nt: TGTGCCTGGACAGACAGGGCTGATCAGCCCCAGCATTTT
d_gene: -; j_gene: TRBJ1-1; v_gene: TRBV7-9; CDR3aa: CASSLLTGVDTEAFF; CDR3nt: TGTGCCAGCAGCTTACTCACAGGAGTTGACACTGAAGCTTTCTTT
d_gene: TRBD2; j_gene: TRBJ2-7; v_gene: TRBV19; CDR3aa: CASSALTSGSSYEQYF; CDR3nt: TGTGCCAGTAGTGCCCTGACTAGCGGGAGCTCCTACGAGCAGTACTTC
d_gene: -; j_gene: TRBJ2-6; v_gene: TRBV18; CDR3aa: CATHMGANVLTF; CDR3nt: TGTGCCACGCACATGGGGGCCAACGTCCTGACTTTC